A selection of T cell receptor beta chains follows, all from one sample in a study of blood T cell repertoires in COVID-19. Assay used: immunoSEQ multiplex PCR; TCRdb lists only in-frame clones, some missing. Of about 210,000 clones listed, about 85% are singletons. Material for sequencing was peripheral blood. The receptors were sampled from a man in his 70s with acute or convalescent COVID-19. CDR3s leave out the opening cysteine and the closing phenylalanine or tryptophan. Fields, in order: CDR3 protein, V gene.

CDR3aa: SVHGDRGLEQY
v_gene: TRBV29-1

CDR3aa: ASGLREYNEQF
v_gene: TRBV12-5

CDR3aa: ASSLGGQGIGTQY
v_gene: TRBV7-2

CDR3aa: ASSPWDRGVYGYT
v_gene: TRBV5-1

CDR3aa: ASSHSGEGRDTQY
v_gene: TRBV5-4

CDR3aa: ASSSGPWRIQY
v_gene: TRBV28

CDR3aa: ASSPPVAEIYEQY
v_gene: TRBV18

CDR3aa: ASSLLYTGELF
v_gene: TRBV5-6

CDR3aa: ASKNGTNEKLF
v_gene: TRBV12-3/TRBV12-4

CDR3aa: ASSFEGARNEQF
v_gene: TRBV7-3

CDR3aa: ASSLTVGTGYGYT
v_gene: TRBV28

CDR3aa: ASSNAPGQGNFPRGYT
v_gene: TRBV19

CDR3aa: ASSPRGGRGDNEQF
v_gene: TRBV9

CDR3aa: ASSLTSGSYEQY
v_gene: TRBV28

CDR3aa: ASSLLLGGNTEAF
v_gene: TRBV5-1

CDR3aa: ASSLTNEGTEQF
v_gene: TRBV7-3

CDR3aa: ASSYSRGKTYEQY
v_gene: TRBV6-2/TRBV6-3

CDR3aa: ASSPDRGYEQY
v_gene: TRBV7-7

CDR3aa: ASSLRQGAVSPYEQY
v_gene: TRBV5-1

CDR3aa: ASSFIRLAGMNEQF
v_gene: TRBV9

CDR3aa: ASTLTGRLEQF
v_gene: TRBV12-3/TRBV12-4

CDR3aa: ASSLGQGVGAGELF
v_gene: TRBV7-8

CDR3aa: ASSFQGGTEAF
v_gene: TRBV12-3/TRBV12-4

CDR3aa: AVTGTGARDLPYEQY
v_gene: TRBV10-3

CDR3aa: ATSMDRIYGYT
v_gene: TRBV15